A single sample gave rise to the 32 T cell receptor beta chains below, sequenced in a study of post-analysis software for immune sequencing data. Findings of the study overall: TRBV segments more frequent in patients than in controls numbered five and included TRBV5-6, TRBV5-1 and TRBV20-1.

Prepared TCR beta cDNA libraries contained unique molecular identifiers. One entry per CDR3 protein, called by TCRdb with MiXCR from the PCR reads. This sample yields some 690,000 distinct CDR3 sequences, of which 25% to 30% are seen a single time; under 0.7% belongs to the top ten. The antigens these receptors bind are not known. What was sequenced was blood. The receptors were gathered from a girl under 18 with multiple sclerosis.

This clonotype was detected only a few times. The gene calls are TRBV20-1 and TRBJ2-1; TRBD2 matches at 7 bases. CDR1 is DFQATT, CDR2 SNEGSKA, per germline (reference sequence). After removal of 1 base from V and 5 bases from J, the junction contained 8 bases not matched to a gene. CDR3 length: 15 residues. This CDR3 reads CSARVSLAVDNEQFF. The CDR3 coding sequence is TGCAGTGCTAGAGTTTCTCTAGCGGTTGACAATGAGCAGTTCTTC.

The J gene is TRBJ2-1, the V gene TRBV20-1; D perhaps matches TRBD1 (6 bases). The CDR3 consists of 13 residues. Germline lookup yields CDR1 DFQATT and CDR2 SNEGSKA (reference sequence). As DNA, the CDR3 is TGCAGGGCCGGGACAAGCTCCTACAATGAGCAGTTCTTC. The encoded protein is CRAGTSSYNEQFF.

The CDR3 DNA follows: TGTGCCAGCAGTTTCAGGTGGTTTAAGGGGAACACTGAAGCTTTCTTT. The encoded protein is CASSFRWFKGNTEAFF. The chain has TRBV28 and TRBJ1-1; D not certain. CDR3 length: 16 amino acids. V lost 3 bases and J lost 1, with 15 bases in between. CDR1 is MDHEN, CDR2 SYDVKM, per germline.

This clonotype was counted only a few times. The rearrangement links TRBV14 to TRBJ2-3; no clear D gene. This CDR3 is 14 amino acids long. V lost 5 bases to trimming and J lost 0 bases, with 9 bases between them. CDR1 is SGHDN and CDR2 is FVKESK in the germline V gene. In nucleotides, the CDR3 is TGTGCCAGCAGCGGGTCAGTAAGCACAGATACGCAGTATTTT. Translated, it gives CASSGSVSTDTQYF.

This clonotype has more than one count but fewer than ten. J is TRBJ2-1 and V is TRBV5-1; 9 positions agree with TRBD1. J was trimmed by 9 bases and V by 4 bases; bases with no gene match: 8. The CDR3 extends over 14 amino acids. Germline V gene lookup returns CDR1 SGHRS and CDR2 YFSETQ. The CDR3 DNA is TGCGCCAGCAGCCCGGGGGGACAGGGCTCTGAGCAGTTCTTC. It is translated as CASSPGGQGSEQFF.

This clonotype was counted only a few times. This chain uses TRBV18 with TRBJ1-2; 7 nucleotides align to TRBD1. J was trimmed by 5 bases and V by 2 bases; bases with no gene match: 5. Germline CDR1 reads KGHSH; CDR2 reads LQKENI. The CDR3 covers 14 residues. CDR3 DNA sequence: TGTGCCAGCTCACCATCGGGGACAGCGTATGGCTACACCTTC. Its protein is CASSPSGTAYGYTF. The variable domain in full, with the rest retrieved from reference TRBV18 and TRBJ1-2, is NAGVMQNPRHLVRRRGQEARLRCSPMKGHSHVYWYRQLPEEGLKFMVYLQKENIIDESGMPKERFSAEFPKEGPSILRIQQVVRGDSAAYFCASSPSGTAYGYTFGSGTRLTVV.

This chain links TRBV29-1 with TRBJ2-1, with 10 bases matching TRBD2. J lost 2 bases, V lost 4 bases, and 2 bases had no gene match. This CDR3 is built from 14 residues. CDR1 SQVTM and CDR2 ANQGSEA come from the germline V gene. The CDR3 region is CSVGGTSAYNEQFF. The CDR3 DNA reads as TGCAGCGTTGGCGGGACTAGCGCCTACAATGAGCAGTTCTTC.

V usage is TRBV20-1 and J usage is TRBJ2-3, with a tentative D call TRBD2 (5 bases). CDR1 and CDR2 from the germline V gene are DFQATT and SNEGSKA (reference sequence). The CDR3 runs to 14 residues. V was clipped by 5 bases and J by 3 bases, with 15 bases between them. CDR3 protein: CSAGGVSGTDTQYF. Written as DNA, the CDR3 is TGCAGTGCTGGAGGCGTCAGCGGAACAGATACGCAGTATTTT.

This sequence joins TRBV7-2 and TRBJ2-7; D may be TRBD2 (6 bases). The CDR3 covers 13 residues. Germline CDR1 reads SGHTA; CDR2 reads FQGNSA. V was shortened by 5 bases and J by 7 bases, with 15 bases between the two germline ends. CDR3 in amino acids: CASSLQRVREQYF. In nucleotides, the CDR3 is TGTGCCAGCAGCCTCCAGCGGGTCAGGGAGCAGTACTTC.

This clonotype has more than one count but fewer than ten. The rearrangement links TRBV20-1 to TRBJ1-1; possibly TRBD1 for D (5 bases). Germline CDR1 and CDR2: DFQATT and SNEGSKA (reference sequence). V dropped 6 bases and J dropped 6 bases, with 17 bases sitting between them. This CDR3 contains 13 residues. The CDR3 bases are TGCAGTGCCCGTCCGAGGGGATCTTCTGAAGCTTTCTTT. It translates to CSARPRGSSEAFF.

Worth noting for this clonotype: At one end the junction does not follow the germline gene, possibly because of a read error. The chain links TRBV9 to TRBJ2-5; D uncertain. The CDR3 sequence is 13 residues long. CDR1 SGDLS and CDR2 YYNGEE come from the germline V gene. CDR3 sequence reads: CAGSVDDGETQYF. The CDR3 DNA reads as TGTGCCGGCAGCGTAGACGACGGGGAGACCCAGTACTTC.

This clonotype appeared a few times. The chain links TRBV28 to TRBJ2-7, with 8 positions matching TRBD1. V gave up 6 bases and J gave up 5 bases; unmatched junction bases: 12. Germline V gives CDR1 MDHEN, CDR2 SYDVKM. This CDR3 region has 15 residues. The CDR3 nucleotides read TGTGCCAGCAGCCGTTACGGACAGGGTAGCGACGAGCAGTACTTC. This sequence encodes CASSRYGQGSDEQYF.

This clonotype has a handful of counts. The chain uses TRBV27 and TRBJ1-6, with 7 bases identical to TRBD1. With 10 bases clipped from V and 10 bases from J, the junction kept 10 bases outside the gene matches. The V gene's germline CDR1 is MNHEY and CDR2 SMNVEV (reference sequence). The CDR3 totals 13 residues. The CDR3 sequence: CATSRGGSSPLHF. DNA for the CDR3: TGTGCCACCTCGAGAGGGGGCTCGTCACCCCTCCACTTT.

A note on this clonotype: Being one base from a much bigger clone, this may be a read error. As DNA, the CDR3 is TGTGCCAGCAGCCAAACTAGCGGACTGGGGCCAGGGGCCAACGTCCGGACTTTC. Translation gives CASSQTSGLGPGANVRTF. This sequence joins TRBV12-3 or TRBV12-4 and TRBJ2-6; 8 nucleotides line up with TRBD2. The CDR3 length is 18 residues.

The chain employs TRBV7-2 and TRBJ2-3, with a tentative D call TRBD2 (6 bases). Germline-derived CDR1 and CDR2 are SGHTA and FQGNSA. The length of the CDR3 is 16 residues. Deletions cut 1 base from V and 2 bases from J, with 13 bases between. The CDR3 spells CASSLDGAGYTDTQYF. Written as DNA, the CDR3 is TGTGCCAGCAGCTTAGATGGTGCGGGGTACACAGATACGCAGTATTTT.

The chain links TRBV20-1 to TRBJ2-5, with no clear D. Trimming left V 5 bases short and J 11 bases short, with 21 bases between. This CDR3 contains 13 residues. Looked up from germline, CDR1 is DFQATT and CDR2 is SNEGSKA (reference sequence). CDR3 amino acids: CSAVLDHNNEQYF. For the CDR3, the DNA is TGCAGTGCTGTCCTGGACCACAACAATGAGCAGTACTTC.

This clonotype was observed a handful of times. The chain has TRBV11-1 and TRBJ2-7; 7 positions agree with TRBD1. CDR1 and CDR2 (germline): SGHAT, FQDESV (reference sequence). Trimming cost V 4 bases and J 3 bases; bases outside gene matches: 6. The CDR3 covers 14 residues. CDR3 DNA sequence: TGTGCCAGCAGCTCCCGGACAGGTTACTACGAGCAGTACTTC. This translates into CASSSRTGYYEQYF.

The CDR3 reads CASSQPTGTDNYGYTF. For the CDR3, the DNA is TGTGCCAGCAGTCAACCCACGGGGACAGATAACTATGGCTACACCTTC. The genes are TRBV6-5 and TRBJ1-2; 7 bases are shared with TRBD1. Germline V gene lookup returns CDR1 MNHEY and CDR2 SVGAGI. The CDR3 is 16 amino acids. J gave up 1 base and V 5 bases, and 10 bases lay outside the gene matches.

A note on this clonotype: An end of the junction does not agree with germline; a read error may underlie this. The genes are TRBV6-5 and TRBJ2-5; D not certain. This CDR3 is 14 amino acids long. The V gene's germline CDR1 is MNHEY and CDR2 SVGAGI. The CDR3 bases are TGTGCCAGCAGGTACTCAGCAGACCAAGAGACCCAGTACTTC. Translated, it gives CASRYSADQETQYF.

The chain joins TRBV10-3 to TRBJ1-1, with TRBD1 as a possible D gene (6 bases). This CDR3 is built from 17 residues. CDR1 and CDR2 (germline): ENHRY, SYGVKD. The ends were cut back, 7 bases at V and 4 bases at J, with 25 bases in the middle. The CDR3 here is CAIKKGLGQGKGTEAFF. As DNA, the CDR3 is TGTGCCATCAAAAAGGGGTTGGGGCAGGGGAAGGGCACTGAAGCTTTCTTT.

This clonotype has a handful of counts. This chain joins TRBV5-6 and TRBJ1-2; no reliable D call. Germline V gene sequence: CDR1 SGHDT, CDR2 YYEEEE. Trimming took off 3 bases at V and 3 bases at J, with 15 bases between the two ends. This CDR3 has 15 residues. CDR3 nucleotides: TGTGCCAGCAGCTCTCAGGACGGCACGTACTATGGCTACACCTTC. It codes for CASSSQDGTYYGYTF.

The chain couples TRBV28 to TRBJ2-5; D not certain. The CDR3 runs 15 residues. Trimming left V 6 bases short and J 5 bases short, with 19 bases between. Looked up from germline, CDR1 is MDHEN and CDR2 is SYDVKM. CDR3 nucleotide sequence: TGTGCCAGCAGGTTAGGGCCGTCACCACAGGAGACCCAGTACTTC. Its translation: CASRLGPSPQETQYF.

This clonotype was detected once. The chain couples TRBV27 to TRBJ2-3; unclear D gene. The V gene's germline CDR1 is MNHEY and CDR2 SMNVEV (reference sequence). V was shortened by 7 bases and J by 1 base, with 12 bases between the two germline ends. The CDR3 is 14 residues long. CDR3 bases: TGTGCCAGCACGGTGTCCCGTGGCACAGATACGCAGTATTTT. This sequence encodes CASTVSRGTDTQYF.

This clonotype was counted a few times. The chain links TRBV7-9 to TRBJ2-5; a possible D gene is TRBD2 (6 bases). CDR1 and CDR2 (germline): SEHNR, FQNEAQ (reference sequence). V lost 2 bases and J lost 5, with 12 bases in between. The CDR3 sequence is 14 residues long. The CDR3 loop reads CASSLSPGVETQYF. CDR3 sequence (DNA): TGTGCCAGCAGCTTATCACCGGGAGTTGAGACCCAGTACTTC.

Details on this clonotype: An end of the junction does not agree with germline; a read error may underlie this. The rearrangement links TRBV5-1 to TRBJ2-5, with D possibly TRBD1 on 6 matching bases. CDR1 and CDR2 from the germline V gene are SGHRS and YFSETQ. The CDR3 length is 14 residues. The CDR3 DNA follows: TGCGCCAGCGGCTTAACCGGGACAAAAGAGACCCAGTACTTC. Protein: CASGLTGTKETQYF.

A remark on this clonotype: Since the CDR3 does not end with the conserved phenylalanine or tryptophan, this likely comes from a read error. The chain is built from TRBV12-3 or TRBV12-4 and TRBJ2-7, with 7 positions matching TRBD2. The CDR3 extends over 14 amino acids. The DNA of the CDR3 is TGTGTCAGCAAATTCGGGGCTAGCGGCTACGAGCAGTACTAC. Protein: CVSKFGASGYEQYY.

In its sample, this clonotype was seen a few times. The CDR3 region is CASSQFGGGFIETQYF. The CDR3 region has the DNA TGCGCCAGCAGCCAATTTGGCGGGGGTTTTATAGAGACCCAGTACTTC. The chain carries TRBV4-1 and TRBJ2-5, with TRBD2 identical over 7 bases. With V trimmed by 2 bases and J by 4 bases, 10 bases remained unmatched. CDR1 MGHRA and CDR2 YSYEKL come from the germline V gene. The CDR3 spans 16 residues.

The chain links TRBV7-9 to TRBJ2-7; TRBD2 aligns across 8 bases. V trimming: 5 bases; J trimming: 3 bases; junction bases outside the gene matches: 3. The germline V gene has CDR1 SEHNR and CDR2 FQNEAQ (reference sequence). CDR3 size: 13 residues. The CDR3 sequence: CASSQTSVYEQYF. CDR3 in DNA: TGTGCCAGCAGCCAGACTAGCGTCTACGAGCAGTACTTC.

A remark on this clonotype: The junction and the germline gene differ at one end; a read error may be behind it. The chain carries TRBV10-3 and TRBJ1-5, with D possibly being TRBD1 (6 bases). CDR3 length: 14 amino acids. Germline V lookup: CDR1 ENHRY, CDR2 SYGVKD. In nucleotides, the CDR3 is TGTGCCATCAGTGAGTCAGGGGGGGGTCAGTCCCAGCATTTT. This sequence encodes CAISESGGGQSQHF.

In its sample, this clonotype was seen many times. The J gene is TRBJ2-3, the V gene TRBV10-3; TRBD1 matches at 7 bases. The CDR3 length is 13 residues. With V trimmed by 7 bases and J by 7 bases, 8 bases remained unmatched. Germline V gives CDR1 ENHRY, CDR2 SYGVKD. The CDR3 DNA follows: TGTGCCATCAATAACCGGGACAGCCATACGCAGTATTTT. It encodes CAINNRDSHTQYF.

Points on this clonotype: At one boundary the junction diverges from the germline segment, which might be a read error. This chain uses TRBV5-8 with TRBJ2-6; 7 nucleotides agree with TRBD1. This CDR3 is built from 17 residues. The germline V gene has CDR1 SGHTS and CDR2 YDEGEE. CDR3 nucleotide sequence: TGTGCCAGCAGCTTGGGGACAGGCAGCTCTGGGGCCAACGTCCGGACTTTC. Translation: CASSLGTGSSGANVRTF. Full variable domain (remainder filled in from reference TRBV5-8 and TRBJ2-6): EAGVTQSPTHLIKTRGQQATLRCSPISGHTSVYWYQQALGLGLQFLLWYDEGEERNRGNFPPRFSGRQFPNYSSELNVNALELEDSALYLCASSLGTGSSGANVRTFGAGSRLTVL.

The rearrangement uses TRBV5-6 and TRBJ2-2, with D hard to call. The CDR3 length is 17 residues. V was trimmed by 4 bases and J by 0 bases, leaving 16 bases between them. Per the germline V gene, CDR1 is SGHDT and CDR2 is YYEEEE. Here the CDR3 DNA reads TGTGCCAGCAGCCCCAAGGGTGCCCGCGCGAACACCGGGGAGCTGTTTTTT. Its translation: CASSPKGARANTGELFF.